This T cell receptor (beta chain) was recovered during a study of blood T cell repertoires in COVID-19. Assay: immunoSEQ multiplex PCR; the TCRdb copy retains only in-frame clones and omits some. The sample yields tens of thousands of clones, 75% to 90% seen once. The sample consisted of peripheral blood. This sequence originates from a man in his 70s with active or convalescent COVID-19.

In DNA, the CDR3 is TGTGCCAGCAGCCCTGATTTGCAGGGCATTCAGTACTTC. This codes for CASSPDLQGIQYF. The gene calls are TRBV2 and TRBJ2-4, with a tentative D call TRBD1 (5 bases). With 6 bases removed from V and 9 bases from J, the gap between germline ends came to 15 bases. The CDR3 length is 13 residues. In germline, CDR1 is SNHLY, CDR2 FYNNEI.